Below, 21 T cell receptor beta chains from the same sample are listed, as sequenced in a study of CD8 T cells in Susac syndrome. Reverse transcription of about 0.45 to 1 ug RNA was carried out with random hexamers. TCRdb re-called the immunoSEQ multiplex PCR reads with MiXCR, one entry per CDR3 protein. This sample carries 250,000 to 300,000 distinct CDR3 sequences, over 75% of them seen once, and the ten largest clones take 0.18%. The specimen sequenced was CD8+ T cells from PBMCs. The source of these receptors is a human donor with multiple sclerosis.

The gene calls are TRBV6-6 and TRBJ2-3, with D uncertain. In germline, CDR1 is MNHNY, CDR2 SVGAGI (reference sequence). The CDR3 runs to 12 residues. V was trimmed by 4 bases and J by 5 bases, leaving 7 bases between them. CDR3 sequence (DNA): TGTGCCAGCAGTTTTCTGAAAGATACGCAGTATTTT. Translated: CASSFLKDTQYF.

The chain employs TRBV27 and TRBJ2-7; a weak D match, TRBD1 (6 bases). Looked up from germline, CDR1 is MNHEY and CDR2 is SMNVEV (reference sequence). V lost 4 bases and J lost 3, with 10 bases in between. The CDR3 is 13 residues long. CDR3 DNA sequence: TGTGCCAGCAGTTGGCAGGGGAGCTACGAGCAGTACTTC. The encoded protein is CASSWQGSYEQYF.

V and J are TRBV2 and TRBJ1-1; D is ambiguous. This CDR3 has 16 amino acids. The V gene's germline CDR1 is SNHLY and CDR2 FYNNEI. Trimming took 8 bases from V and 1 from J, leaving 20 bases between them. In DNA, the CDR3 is TGTGCCAGCCGTGCTACTGATAGACGGCAGAACACTGAAGCTTTCTTT. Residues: CASRATDRRQNTEAFF.

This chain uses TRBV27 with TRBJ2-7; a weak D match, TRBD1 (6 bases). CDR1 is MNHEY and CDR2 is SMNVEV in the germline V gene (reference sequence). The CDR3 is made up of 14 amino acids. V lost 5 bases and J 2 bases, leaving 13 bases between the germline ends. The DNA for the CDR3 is TGTGCCAGCAGTCCCCAGGGGTTCGCCTACGAGCAGTACTTC. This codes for CASSPQGFAYEQYF.

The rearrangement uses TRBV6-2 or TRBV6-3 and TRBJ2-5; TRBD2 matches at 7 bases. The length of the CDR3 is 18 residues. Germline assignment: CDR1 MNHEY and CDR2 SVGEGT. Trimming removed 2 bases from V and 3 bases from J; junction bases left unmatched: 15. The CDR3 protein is CASSYESESGREEETQYF. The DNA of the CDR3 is TGTGCCAGCAGTTACGAGAGCGAGAGCGGACGGGAGGAAGAGACCCAGTACTTC.

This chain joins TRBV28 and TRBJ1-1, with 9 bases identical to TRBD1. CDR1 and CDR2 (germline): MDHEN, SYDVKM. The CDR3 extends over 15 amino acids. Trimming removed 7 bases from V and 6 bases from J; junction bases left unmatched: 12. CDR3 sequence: CASIATGGSGPEAFF. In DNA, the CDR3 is TGTGCCAGCATTGCCACAGGGGGCTCAGGCCCTGAAGCTTTCTTT.

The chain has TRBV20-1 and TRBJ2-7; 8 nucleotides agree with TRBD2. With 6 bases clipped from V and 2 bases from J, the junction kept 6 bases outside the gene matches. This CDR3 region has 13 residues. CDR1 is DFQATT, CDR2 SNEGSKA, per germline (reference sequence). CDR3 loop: CSALGGATYEQYF. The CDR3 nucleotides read TGCAGTGCCCTCGGGGGGGCGACCTACGAGCAGTACTTC.

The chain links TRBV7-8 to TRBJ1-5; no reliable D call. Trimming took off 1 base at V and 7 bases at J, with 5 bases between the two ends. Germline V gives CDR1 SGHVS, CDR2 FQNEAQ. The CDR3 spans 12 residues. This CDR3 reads CASSLEVQPQHF. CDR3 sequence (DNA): TGTGCCAGCAGCTTAGAGGTCCAGCCCCAGCATTTT. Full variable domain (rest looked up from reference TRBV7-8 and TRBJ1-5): GAGVSQSPRYKVAKRGQDVALRCDPISGHVSLFWYQQALGQGPEFLTYFQNEAQLDKSGLPSDRFFAERPEGSVSTLKIQRTQQEDSAVYLCASSLEVQPQHFGDGTRLSIL.

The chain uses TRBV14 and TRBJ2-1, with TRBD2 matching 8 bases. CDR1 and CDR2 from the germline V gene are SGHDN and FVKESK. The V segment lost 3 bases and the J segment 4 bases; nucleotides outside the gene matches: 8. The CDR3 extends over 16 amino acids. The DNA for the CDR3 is TGTGCCAGCAGCCAGGGCGGGAGGCGCCATTACAATGAGCAGTTCTTC. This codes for CASSQGGRRHYNEQFF.

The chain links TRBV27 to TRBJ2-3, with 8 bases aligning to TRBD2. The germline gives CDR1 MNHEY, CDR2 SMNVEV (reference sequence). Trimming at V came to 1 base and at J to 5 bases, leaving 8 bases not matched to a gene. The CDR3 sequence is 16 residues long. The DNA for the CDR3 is TGTGCCAGCAGTTTATGGGTCGGGGGGGCAAAAGATACGCAGTATTTT. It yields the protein CASSLWVGGAKDTQYF.

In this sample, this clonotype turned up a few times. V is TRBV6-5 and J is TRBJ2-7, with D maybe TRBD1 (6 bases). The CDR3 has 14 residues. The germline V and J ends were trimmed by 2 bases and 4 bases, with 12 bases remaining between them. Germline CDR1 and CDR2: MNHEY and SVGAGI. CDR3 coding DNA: TGTGCCAGCAGTTACGATCCACAGGGATACGAGCAGTACTTC. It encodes CASSYDPQGYEQYF.

CDR3 nucleotide sequence: TGTGCCTGGACCCCCCCAGATATCCTAAACTATGGCTACACCTTC. Its translation is CAWTPPDILNYGYTF. The chain couples TRBV30 to TRBJ1-2; D gene unclear. The ends were cut back, 4 bases at V and 2 bases at J, with 17 bases in the middle. The CDR3 contains 15 residues. The germline V gene has CDR1 GTSNPN and CDR2 SVGIG (reference sequence).

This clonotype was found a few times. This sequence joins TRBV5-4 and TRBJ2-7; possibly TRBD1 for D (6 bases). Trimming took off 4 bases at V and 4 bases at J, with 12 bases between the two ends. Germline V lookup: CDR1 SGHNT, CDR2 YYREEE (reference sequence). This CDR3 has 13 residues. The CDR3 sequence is CASSVGHSYEQYF. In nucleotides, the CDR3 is TGTGCCAGCAGCGTGGGACATTCATACGAGCAGTACTTC.

CDR3 in amino acids: CATSSNRGGSEQYF. The CDR3 nucleotides read TGTGCCACCAGCAGCAACAGGGGGGGCAGCGAGCAGTACTTC. This chain links TRBV15 with TRBJ2-7; a weak D match, TRBD1 (8 bases). CDR3 length equals 14 residues. Trimming pared 3 bases from V and 6 bases from J, leaving 15 bases between. CDR1 and CDR2 from the germline V gene are LNHNV and YYDKDF (reference sequence).

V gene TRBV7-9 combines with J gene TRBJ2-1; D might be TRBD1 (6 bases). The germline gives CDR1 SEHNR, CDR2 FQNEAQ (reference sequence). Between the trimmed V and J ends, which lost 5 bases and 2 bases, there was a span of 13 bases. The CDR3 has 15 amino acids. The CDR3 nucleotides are TGTGCCAGCAGCCATCTCGGACAGACCTACAATGAGCAGTTCTTC. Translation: CASSHLGQTYNEQFF. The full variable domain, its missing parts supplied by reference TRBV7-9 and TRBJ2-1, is DTGVSQNPRHKITKRGQNVTFRCDPISEHNRLYWYRQTLGQGPEFLTYFQNEAQLEKSRLLSDRFSAERPKGSFSTLEIQRTEQGDSAMYLCASSHLGQTYNEQFFGPGTRLTVL.

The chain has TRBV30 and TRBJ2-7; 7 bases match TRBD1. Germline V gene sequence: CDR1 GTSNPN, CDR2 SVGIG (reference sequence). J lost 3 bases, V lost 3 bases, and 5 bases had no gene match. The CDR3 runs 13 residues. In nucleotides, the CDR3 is TGTGCCTGGAGCGAGGGACAGCTCTACGAGCAGTACTTC. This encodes CAWSEGQLYEQYF.

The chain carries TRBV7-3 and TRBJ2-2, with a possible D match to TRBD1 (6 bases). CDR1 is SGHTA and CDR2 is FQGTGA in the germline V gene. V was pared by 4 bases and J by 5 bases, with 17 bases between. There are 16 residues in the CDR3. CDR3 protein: CASSSSGDGKTGELFF. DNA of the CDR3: TGTGCCAGCAGCTCATCAGGGGACGGGAAGACCGGGGAGCTGTTTTTT.

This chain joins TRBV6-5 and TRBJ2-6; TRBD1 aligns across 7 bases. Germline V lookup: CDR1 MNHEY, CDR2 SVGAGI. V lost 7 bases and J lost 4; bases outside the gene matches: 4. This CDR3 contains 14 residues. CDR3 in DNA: TGTGCCAGCAATGACAGGGACGGGGCCAACGTCCTGACTTTC. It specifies CASNDRDGANVLTF.

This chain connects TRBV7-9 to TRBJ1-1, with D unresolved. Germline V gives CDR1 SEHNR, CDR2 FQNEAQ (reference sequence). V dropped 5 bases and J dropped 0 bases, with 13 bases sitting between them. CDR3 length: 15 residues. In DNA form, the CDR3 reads TGTGCCAGCAGCGTGGGGTTCGGGATGAACACTGAAGCTTTCTTT. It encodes CASSVGFGMNTEAFF.

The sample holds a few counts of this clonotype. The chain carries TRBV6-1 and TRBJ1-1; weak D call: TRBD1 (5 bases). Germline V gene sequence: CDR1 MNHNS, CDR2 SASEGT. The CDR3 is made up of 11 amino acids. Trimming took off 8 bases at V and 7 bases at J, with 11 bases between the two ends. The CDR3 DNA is TGTGCCAGCCTCGGGGGAGGTGAAGCTTTCTTT. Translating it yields CASLGGGEAFF.

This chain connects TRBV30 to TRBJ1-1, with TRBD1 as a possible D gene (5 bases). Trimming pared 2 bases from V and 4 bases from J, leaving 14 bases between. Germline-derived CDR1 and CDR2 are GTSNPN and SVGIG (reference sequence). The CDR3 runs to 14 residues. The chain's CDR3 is CAWSNGGWFTEAFF. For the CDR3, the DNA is TGTGCCTGGAGTAACGGGGGGTGGTTCACTGAAGCTTTCTTT.